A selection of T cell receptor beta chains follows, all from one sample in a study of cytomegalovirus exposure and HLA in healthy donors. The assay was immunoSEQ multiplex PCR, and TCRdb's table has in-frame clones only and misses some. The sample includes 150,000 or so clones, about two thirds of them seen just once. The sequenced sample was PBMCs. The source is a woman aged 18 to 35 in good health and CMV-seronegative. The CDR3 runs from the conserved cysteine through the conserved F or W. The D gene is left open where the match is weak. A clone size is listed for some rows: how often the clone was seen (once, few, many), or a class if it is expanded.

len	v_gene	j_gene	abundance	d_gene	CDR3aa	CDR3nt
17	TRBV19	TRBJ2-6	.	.	CASSMGLTSTGANVLTF	TGTGCCAGTAGTATGGGGCTTACCTCTACCGGGGCCAACGTCCTGACTTTC
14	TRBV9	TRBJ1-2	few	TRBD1	CASSFPGTGDGYTF	TGTGCCAGCAGCTTTCCCGGGACAGGGGATGGCTACACCTTC
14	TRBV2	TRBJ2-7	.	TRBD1	CASSRTGDYYEQYF	TGTGCCAGCAGCCGGACAGGGGACTACTACGAGCAGTACTTC
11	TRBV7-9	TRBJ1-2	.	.	CASSSQALATF	TGTGCCAGCAGCTCGCAGGCCCTTGCCACCTTC
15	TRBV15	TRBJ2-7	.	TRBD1	CATSRDGTGRYEQYF	TGTGCCACCAGCAGAGATGGGACAGGCCGCTACGAGCAGTACTTC
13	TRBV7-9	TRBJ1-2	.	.	CASSLGQNYGYTF	TGTGCCAGCAGCTTAGGACAGAACTATGGCTACACCTTC
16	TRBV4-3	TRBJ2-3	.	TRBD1	CASSQGQGVGEDTQYF	TGCGCCAGCAGCCAAGGCCAGGGGGTCGGGGAGGATACGCAGTATTTT
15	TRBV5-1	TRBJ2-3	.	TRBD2	CASSPGLADTDTQYF	TGCGCCAGCAGCCCGGGACTAGCGGACACAGATACGCAGTATTTT
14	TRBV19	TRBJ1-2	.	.	CASSPGSSNYGYTF	TGTGCCAGTAGCCCAGGGTCCTCTAACTATGGCTACACCTTC
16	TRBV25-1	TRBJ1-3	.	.	CASSGTRQSSGNTIYF	TGTGCCAGCAGTGGCACCCGACAGAGCTCTGGAAACACCATATATTTT
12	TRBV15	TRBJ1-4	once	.	CATGRRGEKLFF	TGTGCCACCGGGCGGCGGGGAGAAAAACTGTTTTTT
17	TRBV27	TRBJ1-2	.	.	CASRPLGGRSGGYGYTF	TGTGCCAGCAGGCCATTGGGCGGGAGGTCGGGGGGCTATGGCTACACCTTC
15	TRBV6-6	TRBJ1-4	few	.	CASSYAPGQKEKLFF	TGTGCCAGCAGTTACGCTCCCGGACAGAAGGAAAAACTGTTTTTT
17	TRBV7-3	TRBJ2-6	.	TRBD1	CASSFGTGGSGANVLTF	TGTGCCAGCAGCTTCGGGACAGGGGGCTCTGGGGCCAACGTCCTGACTTTC
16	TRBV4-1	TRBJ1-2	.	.	CASSQEVQGGNYGYTF	TGCGCCAGCAGCCAAGAGGTGCAGGGAGGTAACTATGGCTACACCTTC
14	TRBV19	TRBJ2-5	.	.	CASSIGNSWETQYF	TGTGCCAGTAGTATAGGAAATAGTTGGGAGACCCAGTACTTC
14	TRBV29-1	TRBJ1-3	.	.	CSADRGIAGNTIYF	TGCAGCGCCGACCGGGGGATTGCTGGAAACACCATATATTTT
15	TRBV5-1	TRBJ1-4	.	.	CASSPLGGVNEKLFF	TGCGCCAGCAGCCCCCTCGGGGGGGTCAATGAAAAACTGTTTTTT
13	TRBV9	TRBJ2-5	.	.	CASSEGGRETQYF	TGTGCCAGCAGCGAGGGGGGGCGTGAGACCCAGTACTTC
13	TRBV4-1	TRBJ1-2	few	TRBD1	CASSDRGNYGYTF	TGCGCCAGCAGCGACAGGGGGAACTATGGCTACACCTTC
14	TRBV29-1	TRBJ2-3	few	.	CSGDAGPSTDTQYF	TGCAGCGGGGATGCGGGCCCTAGCACAGATACGCAGTATTTT
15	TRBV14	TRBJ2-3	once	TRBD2	CASSQLRTSLDTQYF	TGTGCCAGCAGCCAACTTCGGACTAGTCTAGATACGCAGTATTTT
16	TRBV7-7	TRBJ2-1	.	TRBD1	CASSSRAGQGMNEQFF	TGTGCTAGCAGCTCAAGAGCGGGACAGGGGATGAATGAGCAGTTCTTC
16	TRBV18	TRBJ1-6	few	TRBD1	CASSRQDRAGNSPLHF	TGTGCCAGCTCACGGCAGGACAGGGCGGGAAATTCACCCCTCCACTTT
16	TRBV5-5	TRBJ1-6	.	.	CASFSGSGTLNSPLHF	TGTGCCAGCTTTTCGGGGTCCGGGACATTGAATTCACCCCTCCACTTT
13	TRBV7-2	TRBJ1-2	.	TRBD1	CASSHRGTYGYTF	TGTGCCAGCAGCCACAGGGGGACCTATGGCTACACCTTC
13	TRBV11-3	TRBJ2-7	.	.	CASSQGRVGEQYF	TGTGCCAGCAGCCAGGGCAGGGTGGGGGAGCAGTACTTC
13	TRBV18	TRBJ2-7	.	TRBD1	CASSEGQGYEQYF	TGTGCCAGCTCAGAGGGACAGGGCTACGAGCAGTACTTC
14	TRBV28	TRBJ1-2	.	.	CASSSRTDPYGYTF	TGTGCCAGCAGTTCCCGGACAGATCCCTATGGCTACACCTTC
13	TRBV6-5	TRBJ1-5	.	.	CASSYNNNQPQHF	TGTGCCAGCAGTTACAACAACAATCAGCCCCAGCATTTT
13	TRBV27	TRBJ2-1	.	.	CASRQGGRNEQFF	TGTGCCAGCAGACAGGGGGGGAGGAATGAGCAGTTCTTC
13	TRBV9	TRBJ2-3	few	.	CASSRLVTDTQYF	TGTGCCAGCAGCAGACTAGTAACAGATACGCAGTATTTT
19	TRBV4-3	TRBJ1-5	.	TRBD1	CASSQAFGDRGTSYQPQHF	TGCGCCAGCAGCCAAGCGTTCGGGGACAGGGGAACGAGTTACCAGCCCCAGCATTTT
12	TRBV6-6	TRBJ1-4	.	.	CASGGFTEKLFF	TGTGCCAGCGGGGGGTTTACCGAAAAACTGTTTTTT